A selection of T cell receptor beta chains follows, all from one sample in a study of T cell repertoires in cytomegalovirus infection. TCRdb reprocessed the reads via MiXCR and lists one record per CDR3 protein. Here the sample spans approximately 910,000 distinct CDR3 sequences, roughly 31% being singletons. These receptors lack a known antigen. Here the sequenced sample was cultured CD8+ T cells from PBMCs, taken from culture after CMV antigen stimulation. The source is a human donor in good health (CMV status not recorded). Some clones in this sample may be carry-over from other donors' samples. Each CDR3 is given with its conserved first and last residue. The D gene is left open where the match is weak. Clone size is stated in some rows and not others, as once, few, many or a class when expanded.

D gene: .; clone size: many; CDR3 length: 14; V gene: TRBV7-8; J gene: TRBJ2-1; CDR3 protein: CASSSPQGSLEQFF; CDR3 DNA: TGTGCCAGCAGCTCCCCCCAGGGCTCTCTTGAGCAGTTCTTC
D gene: .; clone size: .; CDR3 length: 15; V gene: TRBV6-2/TRBV6-3; J gene: TRBJ2-1; CDR3 protein: CASSLRTVPYNEQFF; CDR3 DNA: TGTGCCAGCAGCCTTAGGACTGTCCCCTACAATGAGCAGTTCTTC
D gene: .; clone size: .; CDR3 length: 14; V gene: TRBV7-8; J gene: TRBJ2-7; CDR3 protein: CANSLSSVSHEQYF; CDR3 DNA: TGTGCCAACAGCTTAAGTTCAGTCTCCCACGAGCAGTACTTC
D gene: .; clone size: .; CDR3 length: 12; V gene: TRBV19; J gene: TRBJ1-5; CDR3 protein: CASSIDHQPQHF; CDR3 DNA: TGTGCCAGTAGTATAGATCATCAGCCCCAGCATTTT
D gene: .; clone size: few; CDR3 length: 16; V gene: TRBV15; J gene: TRBJ2-2; CDR3 protein: CATSREEAPVTGELFF; CDR3 DNA: TGTGCCACCAGCAGAGAAGAGGCCCCGGTCACCGGGGAGCTGTTTTTT
D gene: .; clone size: .; CDR3 length: 15; V gene: TRBV7-6; J gene: TRBJ2-3; CDR3 protein: CASSRVGVNGDTQYF; CDR3 DNA: TGTGCCAGCAGCCGAGTAGGGGTCAACGGGGATACGCAGTATTTT
D gene: .; clone size: few; CDR3 length: 15; V gene: TRBV12-3/TRBV12-4; J gene: TRBJ2-3; CDR3 protein: CASSLSGSGADTQYF; CDR3 DNA: TGTGCCAGCAGTTTGTCAGGGTCAGGAGCAGATACGCAGTATTTT
D gene: .; clone size: few; CDR3 length: 16; V gene: TRBV9; J gene: TRBJ1-1; CDR3 protein: CASSDRPGPQNTEAFF; CDR3 DNA: TGTGCCAGCAGTGACCGACCGGGTCCTCAAAACACTGAAGCTTTCTTT
D gene: .; clone size: few; CDR3 length: 17; V gene: TRBV7-9; J gene: TRBJ2-3; CDR3 protein: CASSSPTWGTSTDTQYF; CDR3 DNA: TGTGCCAGCAGCTCCCCCACGTGGGGCACTAGCACAGATACGCAGTATTTT
D gene: .; clone size: .; CDR3 length: 16; V gene: TRBV7-6; J gene: TRBJ1-3; CDR3 protein: CASSLIIGGSGNTIYF; CDR3 DNA: TGTGCCAGCAGCTTAATCATAGGGGGCTCTGGAAACACCATATATTTT
D gene: TRBD1; clone size: once; CDR3 length: 15; V gene: TRBV4-3; J gene: TRBJ1-5; CDR3 protein: CASSQETGVNQPQHF; CDR3 DNA: TGCGCCAGCAGCCAAGAGACAGGGGTCAATCAGCCCCAGCATTTT
D gene: TRBD2; clone size: once; CDR3 length: 16; V gene: TRBV24-1; J gene: TRBJ2-5; CDR3 protein: CATSDPGLAAQETQYF; CDR3 DNA: TGTGCCACCAGTGATCCGGGACTAGCGGCTCAAGAGACCCAGTACTTC
D gene: .; clone size: .; CDR3 length: 15; V gene: TRBV4-3; J gene: TRBJ2-2; CDR3 protein: CASSQGSKNTGELFF; CDR3 DNA: TGCGCCAGCAGCCAAGGTAGCAAGAACACCGGGGAGCTGTTTTTT
D gene: .; clone size: .; CDR3 length: 11; V gene: TRBV6-6; J gene: TRBJ1-3; CDR3 protein: CASSYSNTIYF; CDR3 DNA: TGTGCCAGCAGTTACAGCAACACCATATATTTT
D gene: TRBD2; clone size: .; CDR3 length: 17; V gene: TRBV7-7; J gene: TRBJ2-1; CDR3 protein: CASSRGPRASGPNEQFF; CDR3 DNA: TGTGCTAGCAGCCGCGGGCCCCGGGCTAGCGGGCCCAATGAGCAGTTCTTC
D gene: TRBD2; clone size: .; CDR3 length: 15; V gene: TRBV3-1; J gene: TRBJ2-5; CDR3 protein: CASNSAGGYQETQYF; CDR3 DNA: TGTGCCAGCAATTCAGCGGGGGGCTACCAAGAGACCCAGTACTTC
D gene: .; clone size: .; CDR3 length: 13; V gene: TRBV7-9; J gene: TRBJ2-3; CDR3 protein: CASSPRHQPTQYF; CDR3 DNA: TGTGCCAGCAGCCCCCGCCACCAACCCACGCAGTATTTT
D gene: .; clone size: .; CDR3 length: 13; V gene: TRBV2; J gene: TRBJ1-1; CDR3 protein: CASSERDLARAFF; CDR3 DNA: TGTGCCAGCAGTGAGAGGGACCTCGCCCGAGCTTTCTTT
D gene: .; clone size: .; CDR3 length: 15; V gene: TRBV19; J gene: TRBJ1-3; CDR3 protein: CASSISPGAGNTIYF; CDR3 DNA: TGTGCCAGTAGTATATCCCCCGGAGCTGGAAACACCATATATTTT
D gene: .; clone size: .; CDR3 length: 14; V gene: TRBV6-5; J gene: TRBJ2-3; CDR3 protein: CATFEGETTDTQYF; CDR3 DNA: TGTGCCACCTTCGAAGGGGAGACGACAGATACGCAGTATTTT
D gene: .; clone size: many; CDR3 length: 11; V gene: TRBV4-2; J gene: TRBJ1-2; CDR3 protein: CASSQGYGYTF; CDR3 DNA: TGTGCCAGCAGCCAAGGGTATGGCTACACCTTC
D gene: .; clone size: many; CDR3 length: 15; V gene: TRBV7-8; J gene: TRBJ2-1; CDR3 protein: CASSLAGLIYNEQFF; CDR3 DNA: TGTGCCAGCAGCTTAGCGGGACTCATATACAATGAGCAGTTCTTC
D gene: TRBD2; clone size: .; CDR3 length: 14; V gene: TRBV12-3/TRBV12-4; J gene: TRBJ2-7; CDR3 protein: CASGASGGVWGQYF; CDR3 DNA: TGTGCCAGCGGCGCTAGCGGGGGTGTCTGGGGGCAGTACTTC
D gene: .; clone size: .; CDR3 length: 15; V gene: TRBV27; J gene: TRBJ2-1; CDR3 protein: CASRLDGGYYNEQFF; CDR3 DNA: TGTGCCAGCAGACTGGACGGAGGATATTACAATGAGCAGTTCTTC
D gene: TRBD1; clone size: few; CDR3 length: 16; V gene: TRBV6-5; J gene: TRBJ2-3; CDR3 protein: CASSYSETGGEDTQYF; CDR3 DNA: TGTGCCAGCAGTTACTCCGAGACAGGGGGCGAAGATACGCAGTATTTT
D gene: .; clone size: once; CDR3 length: 13; V gene: TRBV6-1; J gene: TRBJ2-7; CDR3 protein: CASSIGADYEQYF; CDR3 DNA: TGTGCCAGCAGTATCGGGGCGGACTACGAGCAGTACTTC
D gene: TRBD1; clone size: many; CDR3 length: 13; V gene: TRBV4-1; J gene: TRBJ2-2; CDR3 protein: CASGGSGTGELFF; CDR3 DNA: TGCGCCTCAGGGGGTTCTGGGACCGGGGAGCTGTTTTTT
D gene: .; clone size: .; CDR3 length: 13; V gene: TRBV6-1; J gene: TRBJ2-2; CDR3 protein: CASGETSTGELFF; CDR3 DNA: TGTGCCAGCGGTGAAACGAGCACCGGGGAGCTGTTTTTT
D gene: .; clone size: few; CDR3 length: 17; V gene: TRBV10-3; J gene: TRBJ1-6; CDR3 protein: CATGRATEGSYNSPLHF; CDR3 DNA: TGTGCCACTGGGCGGGCGACAGAGGGCTCCTATAATTCACCCCTCCACTTT
D gene: .; clone size: .; CDR3 length: 13; V gene: TRBV12-3/TRBV12-4; J gene: TRBJ2-7; CDR3 protein: CASSLLDSYEQYF; CDR3 DNA: TGTGCCAGCAGTCTCTTGGACAGCTACGAGCAGTACTTC
D gene: .; clone size: few; CDR3 length: 15; V gene: TRBV5-5; J gene: TRBJ2-7; CDR3 protein: CASSLSQGRGYEQYF; CDR3 DNA: TGTGCCAGCAGCTTGTCTCAGGGGAGAGGCTACGAGCAGTACTTC
D gene: .; clone size: many; CDR3 length: 17; V gene: TRBV28; J gene: TRBJ2-3; CDR3 protein: CASSFGGRGFLTDTQYF; CDR3 DNA: TGTGCCAGCAGTTTTGGGGGCAGGGGCTTCCTCACAGATACGCAGTATTTT
D gene: TRBD1; clone size: .; CDR3 length: 16; V gene: TRBV2; J gene: TRBJ1-3; CDR3 protein: CASKPGQGVSGNTIYF; CDR3 DNA: TGTGCCAGCAAACCAGGACAGGGTGTCTCTGGAAACACCATATATTTT
D gene: TRBD1; clone size: .; CDR3 length: 15; V gene: TRBV6-2/TRBV6-3; J gene: TRBJ1-2; CDR3 protein: CASSHRDRAAYGYTF; CDR3 DNA: TGTGCCAGCAGTCACCGGGACAGGGCGGCCTATGGCTACACCTTC
D gene: .; clone size: .; CDR3 length: 14; V gene: TRBV6-1; J gene: TRBJ1-1; CDR3 protein: CASSEGGYALEAFF; CDR3 DNA: TGTGCCAGCAGTGAAGGGGGGTATGCGCTTGAAGCTTTCTTT
D gene: .; clone size: .; CDR3 length: 18; V gene: TRBV23-1; J gene: TRBJ1-4; CDR3 protein: CASSQSPYRQGGNEKLFF; CDR3 DNA: TGCGCCAGCAGTCAATCCCCCTACAGGCAGGGAGGCAATGAAAAACTGTTTTTT
D gene: .; clone size: .; CDR3 length: 18; V gene: TRBV7-9; J gene: TRBJ2-2; CDR3 protein: CASSLPLVGDFNTGELFF; CDR3 DNA: TGTGCCAGCAGCTTACCACTCGTAGGGGACTTCAACACCGGGGAGCTGTTTTTT
D gene: .; clone size: few; CDR3 length: 14; V gene: TRBV27; J gene: TRBJ2-7; CDR3 protein: CASSLTAPSYEQYF; CDR3 DNA: TGTGCCAGCAGTTTGACAGCACCCTCCTACGAGCAGTACTTC
D gene: .; clone size: .; CDR3 length: 15; V gene: TRBV11-1; J gene: TRBJ1-1; CDR3 protein: CASSPTQGFVVEAFF; CDR3 DNA: TGTGCCAGCAGCCCTACTCAGGGTTTTGTGGTCGAAGCTTTCTTT
D gene: .; clone size: few; CDR3 length: 13; V gene: TRBV6-1; J gene: TRBJ2-7; CDR3 protein: CASRGRLSYEQYF; CDR3 DNA: TGTGCTAGCAGAGGTAGACTCTCCTACGAGCAGTACTTC